This entry lists 21 T cell receptor beta chains sequenced from one sample in a study of cytomegalovirus exposure and HLA in healthy donors. Both 60 Vbeta primers and 13 Jbeta primers went into the PCR. The method was immunoSEQ multiplex PCR; TCRdb's version includes in-frame clones alone and lacks a portion of them. The table lists about 73,000 clones, over 70% of them singletons. The sequenced sample was PBMCs. These receptors were taken from a male donor in good health and CMV-seronegative.

The rearrangement uses TRBV12-5 and TRBJ1-5; tentatively, D is TRBD1 (5 bases). Trimming removed 6 bases from V and 1 base from J, with 13 bases in between. The CDR3 is 15 amino acids. Per germline, CDR1 LGHNT and CDR2 FRNRAP. CDR3 sequence (DNA): TGTGCTAGTGGATACAGGTACGTAAGCAATCAGCCCCAGCATTTT. This gives the protein CASGYRYVSNQPQHF. Using reference TRBV12-5 and TRBJ1-5 for the parts outside the CDR3, the full variable domain is DARVTQTPRHKVTEMGQEVTMRCQPILGHNTVFWYRQTMMQGLELLAYFRNRAPLDDSGMPKDRFSAEMPDATLATLKIQPSEPRDSAVYFCASGYRYVSNQPQHFGDGTRLSIL.

This chain connects TRBV9 to TRBJ2-3, with 11 bases matching TRBD1. Trimming took 1 base from V and 6 from J; bases not matched to a gene: 7. Germline V gene sequence: CDR1 SGDLS, CDR2 YYNGEE. This CDR3 region has 16 residues. CDR3 sequence (DNA): TGTGCCAGCAGCGTAACCCGGGACAGGGGGTTGGATACGCAGTATTTT. As protein: CASSVTRDRGLDTQYF. Filled out from reference TRBV9 and TRBJ2-3, the complete variable domain reads DSGVTQTPKHLITATGQRVTLRCSPRSGDLSVYWYQQSLDQGLQFLIQYYNGEERAKGNILERFSAQQFPDLHSELNLSSLELGDSALYFCASSVTRDRGLDTQYFGPGTRLTVL.

This chain uses TRBV2 with TRBJ2-1, with 7 bases aligning to TRBD1. Germline CDR1 SNHLY, CDR2 FYNNEI. V shed 2 bases and J 4 bases; nucleotides not matched to a gene: 8. This CDR3 region has 16 residues. The CDR3 DNA sequence: TGTGCCAGCAGTGAATGGGAGACAGGGAATTACAATGAGCAGTTCTTC. Its translation: CASSEWETGNYNEQFF.

The chain carries TRBV13 and TRBJ2-7; TRBD1 matches at 10 bases. The germline V gene encodes CDR1 PRHDT and CDR2 FYEKMQ (reference sequence). The trim removed 3 bases at V and 4 bases at J, leaving 6 bases unmatched. The CDR3 sequence is 15 residues long. CDR3 sequence (DNA): TGTGCCAGCAGCTTTAGGAGGGACAGGGGTTACGAGCAGTACTTC. Translating it yields CASSFRRDRGYEQYF.

This clone was seen just once. The rearrangement uses TRBV5-1 and TRBJ2-1, with 7 positions matching TRBD2. Trimming cost V 1 base and J 10 bases; bases outside gene matches: 5. The length of the CDR3 is 13 residues. In germline, CDR1 is SGHRS, CDR2 YFSETQ. Written as DNA, the CDR3 is TGCGCCAGCAGCTTGACCGCGGGAGCGGAGCAGTTCTTC. Translated: CASSLTAGAEQFF.

The chain employs TRBV28 and TRBJ1-2; 10 nucleotides agree with TRBD1. CDR3 length: 14 amino acids. Trimming removed 4 bases from V and 5 bases from J; junction bases left unmatched: 4. CDR1 is MDHEN and CDR2 is SYDVKM in the germline V gene. CDR3 sequence (DNA): TGTGCCAGCAGTTCAGGGGACAGGGGATATGGCTACACCTTC. It is translated as CASSSGDRGYGYTF.

This sequence joins TRBV28 and TRBJ2-3, with no clear D. Between the trimmed V and J ends, which lost 6 bases and 6 bases, there was a span of 13 bases. The germline V gene has CDR1 MDHEN and CDR2 SYDVKM. CDR3 length equals 13 residues. CDR3 residues: CASSTTPSDTQYF. Here the CDR3 DNA reads TGTGCCAGCAGCACCACTCCTTCGGATACGCAGTATTTT.

This clone has only a few counts. The chain has TRBV5-4 and TRBJ2-3; 8 bases align to TRBD2. This CDR3 has 15 amino acids. With 2 bases clipped from V and 4 bases from J, the junction kept 6 bases outside the gene matches. Germline V gene lookup returns CDR1 SGHNT and CDR2 YYREEE (reference sequence). CDR3 region: CASSLAGVTPDTQYF. CDR3 in DNA: TGTGCCAGCAGCTTAGCGGGAGTTACTCCAGATACGCAGTATTTT.

The rearrangement uses TRBV30 and TRBJ1-1; D is unresolved. The germline V gene encodes CDR1 GTSNPN and CDR2 SVGIG (reference sequence). CDR3 size: 12 residues. Between the trimmed V and J ends, which lost 2 bases and 7 bases, there was a span of 11 bases. The CDR3: CAWSYGGLEAFF. The CDR3 nucleotides read TGTGCCTGGAGTTACGGCGGGCTTGAAGCTTTCTTT.

Remarks on this clone: A read error may account for a junction end that differs from germline. CDR3 DNA: TGTGCCAGCAGAAAGGGGGCAATTAATAATTCACCCCTCAACTTT. Translation gives CASRKGAINNSPLNF. This chain connects TRBV2 to TRBJ1-6, with 7 bases matching TRBD1. The CDR3 is 15 residues long. In germline, CDR1 is SNHLY, CDR2 FYNNEI.

The rearrangement joins TRBV4-2 to TRBJ1-2; D is ambiguous. Germline-derived CDR1 and CDR2 are LGHNA and YNFKEQ. Deletions cut 0 bases from V and 13 bases from J, with 21 bases between. CDR3 length: 15 amino acids. CDR3 nucleotide sequence: TGTGCCAGCAGCCAAGACGGAGACGGAGCGGGAAGCTTCACCTTC. Its translation is CASSQDGDGAGSFTF.

The chain links TRBV29-1 to TRBJ1-3; 7 nucleotides agree with TRBD1. This CDR3 has 14 amino acids. Germline lookup yields CDR1 SQVTM and CDR2 ANQGSEA. V trimming: 4 bases; J trimming: 3 bases; junction bases outside the gene matches: 6. CDR3 sequence: CSVVPDRVGNTIYF. The CDR3 nucleotides are TGCAGCGTTGTCCCCGACAGGGTTGGAAACACCATATATTTT.

The rearrangement uses TRBV9 and TRBJ1-5; weak D call: TRBD1 (5 bases). This CDR3 is 15 amino acids long. The V gene lost 0 bases and the J gene lost 2 bases, with 9 bases spanning the gap. Germline loops: CDR1 SGDLS, CDR2 YYNGEE. The CDR3 loop reads CASSVGTLGNQPQHF. The CDR3 DNA sequence: TGTGCCAGCAGCGTAGGGACATTGGGCAATCAGCCCCAGCATTTT. Full variable domain (outside the CDR3, taken from reference TRBV9 and TRBJ1-5): DSGVTQTPKHLITATGQRVTLRCSPRSGDLSVYWYQQSLDQGLQFLIQYYNGEERAKGNILERFSAQQFPDLHSELNLSSLELGDSALYFCASSVGTLGNQPQHFGDGTRLSIL.

The rearrangement uses TRBV7-2 and TRBJ2-5; D may be TRBD2 (6 bases). The J call is uncertain, as TRBJ2-7 better fits the DNA end. Germline loops: CDR1 SGHTA, CDR2 FQGNSA. The CDR3 extends over 14 amino acids. The CDR3 DNA reads TGTGCCACCAAACCCGTTTCGGGGGACTACGAGCAGTACTTC. It yields the protein CATKPVSGDYEQYF.

The V gene is TRBV9, the J gene TRBJ1-4; D uncertain. The CDR3 has 13 residues. Germline V CDR1 and CDR2: SGDLS, YYNGEE. V was clipped by 4 bases and J by 5 bases, with 9 bases between them. The CDR3 region has the DNA TGTGCCAGCAGCTTAGGAGGGAATGAAAAACTGTTTTTT. Protein: CASSLGGNEKLFF.

V and J are TRBV4-1 and TRBJ2-7; 8 positions agree with TRBD1. V shed 3 bases and J 4 bases; nucleotides not matched to a gene: 5. CDR1 and CDR2 from the germline V gene are MGHRA and YSYEKL. This CDR3 region has 14 residues. The CDR3 coding sequence is TGCGCCAGCAGCCATACAGGGGGAACATACGAGCAGTACTTC. As protein: CASSHTGGTYEQYF.

This chain connects TRBV10-3 to TRBJ2-1; D gene uncertain. Looked up from germline, CDR1 is ENHRY and CDR2 is SYGVKD. This CDR3 has 17 residues. Trimming took off 8 bases at V and 4 bases at J, with 24 bases between the two ends. CDR3 loop: CAIRRWVGASTYNEQFF. DNA of the CDR3: TGTGCCATCCGCCGATGGGTGGGCGCTTCTACGTACAATGAGCAGTTCTTC.

V gene TRBV27 combines with J gene TRBJ2-6; no reliable D call. The CDR3 spans 14 residues. Trimming stripped 5 bases from V and 0 bases from J, with 5 bases between. The germline CDR1 and CDR2 sequences are MNHEY and SMNVEV (reference sequence). As DNA, the CDR3 is TGTGCCAGCAGTCAAGCCTCTGGGGCCAACGTCCTGACTTTC. Protein product: CASSQASGANVLTF.

The chain uses TRBV10-3 and TRBJ2-5; TRBD1 might be the D (6 bases). Germline V gene data show CDR1 as ENHRY and CDR2 as SYGVKD. Trimming left V 3 bases short and J 4 bases short, with 15 bases between. This CDR3 is built from 15 residues. This CDR3 is CAISEQGLMGETQYF. CDR3 DNA sequence: TGTGCCATCAGTGAACAGGGTCTAATGGGAGAGACCCAGTACTTC.

The gene calls are TRBV9 and TRBJ1-1; D is possibly TRBD1 (6 bases). Trimming cost V 2 bases and J 4 bases, with 12 bases left between them. The CDR3 is 14 amino acids. The germline V gene has CDR1 SGDLS and CDR2 YYNGEE. The CDR3 nucleotides are TGTGCCAGCAGCGTTGCAGGGGTTCTCACTGAAGCTTTCTTT. Translation gives CASSVAGVLTEAFF.

The chain couples TRBV4-1 to TRBJ2-1, with D maybe TRBD1 (5 bases). This CDR3 region has 13 residues. From germline, CDR1 is MGHRA and CDR2 YSYEKL. V lost 3 bases and J 6 bases, leaving 9 bases between the germline ends. CDR3 bases: TGCGCCAGCAGCCACCCGACAGTCAATGAGCAGTTCTTC. Protein sequence: CASSHPTVNEQFF.